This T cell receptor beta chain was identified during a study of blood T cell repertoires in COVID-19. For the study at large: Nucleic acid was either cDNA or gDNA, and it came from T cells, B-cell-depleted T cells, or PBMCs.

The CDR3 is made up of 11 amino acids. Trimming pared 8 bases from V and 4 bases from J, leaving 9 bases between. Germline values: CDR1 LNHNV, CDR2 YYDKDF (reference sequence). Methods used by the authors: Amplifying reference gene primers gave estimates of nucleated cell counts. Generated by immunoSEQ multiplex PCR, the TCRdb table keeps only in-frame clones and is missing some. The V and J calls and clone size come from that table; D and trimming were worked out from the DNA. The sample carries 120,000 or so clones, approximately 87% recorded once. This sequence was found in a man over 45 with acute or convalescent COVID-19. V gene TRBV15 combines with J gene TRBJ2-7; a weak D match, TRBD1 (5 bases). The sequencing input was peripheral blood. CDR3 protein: CATGHPYEQYF. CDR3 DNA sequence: TGTGCCACCGGACACCCTTACGAGCAGTACTTC.